One and the same sample provided the 19 T cell receptor beta chains below, sequenced in a study of shared clonotypes between healthy human individuals. Clones were sequenced by immunoSEQ multiplex PCR, and TCRdb holds only the in-frame ones, with some missing. The sample carries millions of clones, 80% to 95% recorded once. The sequenced sample consisted of naive CD4+ T cells from PBMCs. Subset denoted: CD45RA+ positively selected. These receptors originate from a man aged 18-30 years in good health. Some clones in this sample may be carry-over from other donors' samples.

The chain recombines TRBV27 with TRBJ2-7; 11 bases line up with TRBD2. J gave up 1 base and V 6 bases, and 5 bases lay outside the gene matches. Germline V gives CDR1 MNHEY, CDR2 SMNVEV (reference sequence). CDR3 length: 15 residues. In DNA, the CDR3 is TGTGCCAGCAGGGAGGGACTAGCGGAATCCTACGAGCAGTACTTC. This translates into CASREGLAESYEQYF.

J is TRBJ1-2 and V is TRBV5-1, with D maybe TRBD1 (6 bases). V lost 2 bases and J lost 6, with 14 bases in between. The length of the CDR3 is 14 residues. Looked up from germline, CDR1 is SGHRS and CDR2 is YFSETQ. CDR3: CASSFNTGHDGYTF. Here the CDR3 DNA reads TGCGCCAGCAGCTTTAACACAGGGCACGATGGCTACACCTTC.

The chain recombines TRBV4-1 with TRBJ2-6; 8 bases agree with TRBD1. This CDR3 has 17 residues. V lost 5 bases to trimming and J lost 3 bases; unmatched junction nucleotides: 9. Germline V lookup: CDR1 MGHRA, CDR2 YSYEKL. The CDR3 loop is CASSTDRALGGANVLTF. CDR3 coding DNA: TGCGCCAGCAGCACGGACAGGGCTCTTGGTGGGGCCAACGTCCTGACTTTC.

The genes are TRBV5-4 and TRBJ2-4; D may be TRBD2 (5 bases). V lost 0 bases and J lost 0, with 7 bases in between. This CDR3 spans 15 amino acids. Germline V CDR1 and CDR2: SGHNT, YYREEE (reference sequence). The CDR3 region has the DNA TGTGCCAGCAGCTTGGCGGAGGTAGCCAAAAACATTCAGTACTTC. Translated, it gives CASSLAEVAKNIQYF.

The rearrangement uses TRBV28 and TRBJ2-2; D might be TRBD2 (5 bases). The CDR3 has 15 residues. V was trimmed by 3 bases and J by 8 bases, leaving 16 bases between them. Germline assignment: CDR1 MDHEN and CDR2 SYDVKM. CDR3 in amino acids: CASSLGAAGRGELFF. CDR3 sequence (DNA): TGTGCCAGCAGTTTGGGAGCGGCAGGTCGGGGGGAGCTGTTTTTT.

The chain combines TRBV7-7 with TRBJ2-2, with TRBD2 as a possible D gene (6 bases). V was trimmed by 1 base and J by 4 bases, leaving 13 bases between them. The CDR3 consists of 16 residues. Germline V CDR1 and CDR2: SSHAT, FNYEAQ (reference sequence). The CDR3 protein is CASSLVAGLGTGELFF. The DNA for the CDR3 is TGTGCCAGCAGCTTAGTGGCGGGACTGGGCACCGGGGAGCTGTTTTTT.

This chain links TRBV4-1 with TRBJ2-7, with a weak D call TRBD1 (6 bases). V dropped 4 bases and J dropped 6 bases, with 10 bases sitting between them. The germline CDR1 and CDR2 sequences are MGHRA and YSYEKL. The CDR3 has 12 amino acids. CDR3 sequence: CASSLTGSEQYF. CDR3 nucleotide sequence: TGCGCCAGCAGCCTAACAGGGAGCGAGCAGTACTTC.

The rearrangement links TRBV30 to TRBJ1-4, with 9 bases matching TRBD1. The ends lost 2 bases at V and 8 bases at J; junction bases unmatched: 15. CDR1 is GTSNPN, CDR2 SVGIG, per germline (reference sequence). The length of the CDR3 is 17 residues. The CDR3 DNA sequence: TGTGCCTGGAGTTTGGGACAGGGTGGACGACGTTGGGAAAAACTGTTTTTT. Residues: CAWSLGQGGRRWEKLFF.

The genes are TRBV27 and TRBJ1-2; 7 nucleotides line up with TRBD1. V gave up 6 bases and J gave up 2 bases; unmatched junction bases: 15. Germline lookup yields CDR1 MNHEY and CDR2 SMNVEV (reference sequence). This CDR3 is built from 17 residues. As DNA, the CDR3 is TGTGCCAGCAGCACGAGAACAGGGGCGATGATAAACTATGGCTACACCTTC. Amino acid sequence: CASSTRTGAMINYGYTF.

Here the CDR3 DNA reads TGTGCCAGCAGCTTCAGACTAGCGGGCACAGATACGCAGTATTTT. Translated: CASSFRLAGTDTQYF. The chain combines TRBV7-6 with TRBJ2-3, with 9 nucleotides matching TRBD2. The CDR3 sequence is 15 residues long. Germline trimming cut 3 bases from V and 1 base from J; bases unmatched to any gene: 2. The germline CDR1 and CDR2 sequences are SGHVS and FNYEAQ.

The chain uses TRBV6-6 and TRBJ2-7; 8 nucleotides agree with TRBD1. CDR1 is MNHNY, CDR2 SVGAGI, per germline (reference sequence). The length of the CDR3 is 16 residues. The V gene end was trimmed by 0 bases and the J gene end by 3 bases; junction bases not matched to a gene: 7. The chain's CDR3 is CASSYSKTGEGYEQYF. CDR3 in DNA: TGTGCCAGCAGTTACTCGAAGACAGGGGAAGGCTACGAGCAGTACTTC.

The rearrangement joins TRBV14 to TRBJ1-4; TRBD1 agrees at 8 bases. The ends lost 1 base at V and 8 bases at J; junction bases unmatched: 6. Germline values: CDR1 SGHDN, CDR2 FVKESK. The CDR3 is 15 residues long. CDR3 sequence: CASSQVGRGLEKLFF. The CDR3 coding sequence is TGTGCCAGCAGCCAAGTAGGCAGGGGGCTGGAAAAACTGTTTTTT.

The CDR3 is CSVVPGQGAVYGYTF. CDR3 coding DNA: TGCAGCGTTGTCCCGGGACAGGGGGCCGTCTATGGCTACACCTTC. This chain joins TRBV29-1 and TRBJ1-2; 12 bases agree with TRBD1. The CDR3 totals 15 residues. Looked up from germline, CDR1 is SQVTM and CDR2 is ANQGSEA. The V gene end was trimmed by 4 bases and the J gene end by 4 bases; junction bases not matched to a gene: 7.

The chain combines TRBV2 with TRBJ1-3; D may be TRBD1 (6 bases). Deletions cut 9 bases from V and 3 bases from J, with 15 bases between. The CDR3 consists of 14 residues. Per germline, CDR1 SNHLY and CDR2 FYNNEI. The DNA for the CDR3 is TGTGCCAGTAAAGGAGAGGGGGATGGAAACACCATATATTTT. It encodes CASKGEGDGNTIYF.

This chain connects TRBV19 to TRBJ2-7, with TRBD1 identical over 8 bases. The junction had 3 bases not matched to a gene; V was cut back by 6 bases and J by 5 bases. The CDR3 length is 12 residues. Germline CDR1 is LNHDA and CDR2 is SQIVND (reference sequence). The CDR3 bases are TGTGCCAGTAGGGACAGGGCGGACGAGCAGTACTTC. It codes for CASRDRADEQYF.

About this clone: Other DNA sequences in this sample translate to the same CDR3. The V gene is TRBV7-9, the J gene TRBJ1-1; D is undetermined. V gave up 5 bases and J gave up 1 base, with 8 bases separating them. The CDR3 is made up of 13 amino acids. CDR1 and CDR2 (germline): SEHNR, FQNEAQ (reference sequence). In nucleotides, the CDR3 is TGTGCCAGCAGCCAAGATTGGAACACTGAAGCTTTCTTT. Amino acids: CASSQDWNTEAFF.

The J gene is TRBJ2-7, the V gene TRBV28, with 7 bases identical to TRBD2. CDR1 is MDHEN and CDR2 is SYDVKM in the germline V gene. J lost 3 bases, V lost 5 bases, and 10 bases had no gene match. This CDR3 has 15 amino acids. Written as DNA, the CDR3 is TGTGCCAGCAGTCCCGCTGGACTAGGAGTCTACGAGCAGTACTTC. Translation: CASSPAGLGVYEQYF.

The rearrangement joins TRBV6-1 to TRBJ2-3; unclear D gene. The CDR3 extends over 14 amino acids. The V gene lost 2 bases and the J gene lost 4 bases, with 10 bases spanning the gap. The germline V gene has CDR1 MNHNS and CDR2 SASEGT. The CDR3 loop reads CASSEQKVADTQYF. The CDR3 DNA is TGTGCCAGCAGTGAACAAAAAGTTGCAGATACGCAGTATTTT.

The chain employs TRBV18 and TRBJ1-1, with 12 bases fitting TRBD1. CDR1 and CDR2 from the germline V gene are KGHSH and LQKENI. The CDR3 is 18 amino acids. V shed 3 bases, J shed 1 base, and the junction held 9 bases outside the gene matches. In nucleotides, the CDR3 is TGTGCCAGCTCACCGTTCTCGGGACAGGGGGCGACGAACACTGAAGCTTTCTTT. It translates to CASSPFSGQGATNTEAFF.